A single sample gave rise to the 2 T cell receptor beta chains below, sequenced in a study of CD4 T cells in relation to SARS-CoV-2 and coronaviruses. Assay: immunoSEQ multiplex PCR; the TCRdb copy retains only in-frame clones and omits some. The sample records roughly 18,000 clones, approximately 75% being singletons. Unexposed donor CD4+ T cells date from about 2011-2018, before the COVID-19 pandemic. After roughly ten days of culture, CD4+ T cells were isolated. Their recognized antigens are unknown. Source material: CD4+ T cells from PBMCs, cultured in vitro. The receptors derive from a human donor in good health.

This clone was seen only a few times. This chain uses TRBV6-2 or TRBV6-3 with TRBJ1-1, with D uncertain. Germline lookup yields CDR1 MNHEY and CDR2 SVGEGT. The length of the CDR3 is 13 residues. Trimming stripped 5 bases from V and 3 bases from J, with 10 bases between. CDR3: CASSGLGDTEAFF. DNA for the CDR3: TGTGCCAGCAGTGGGCTGGGCGACACTGAAGCTTTCTTT.

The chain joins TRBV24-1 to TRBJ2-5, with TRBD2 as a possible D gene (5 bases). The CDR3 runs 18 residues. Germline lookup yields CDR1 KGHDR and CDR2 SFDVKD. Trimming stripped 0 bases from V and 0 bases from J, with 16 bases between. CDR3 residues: CATSDLPRGGSYQETQYF. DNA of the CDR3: TGTGCCACCAGTGATTTGCCTCGTGGCGGGTCGTACCAAGAGACCCAGTACTTC.